Described below is a single T cell receptor beta chain sequence and its context. This entry is derived from a study of cytomegalovirus exposure and HLA in healthy donors. This CDR3 region has 16 residues. With 2 bases clipped from V and 1 base from J, the junction kept 3 bases outside the gene matches. CDR1 and CDR2 from the germline V gene are MNHEY and SVGAGI. The study ran its PCR with 60 Vbeta and 13 Jbeta primers. Only in-frame clones appear in the TCRdb table, and some are missing; sequencing was by immunoSEQ multiplex PCR. The repertoire has about 140,000 clones, approximately 80% of them found once; the top ten carry less than 2%.

Material for sequencing was PBMCs. The origin of this receptor is a man aged 35-49 years in good health and CMV-seronegative. The chain couples TRBV6-5 to TRBJ2-1, with 9 nucleotides matching TRBD2. CDR3: CASSYGAGGSYNEQFF. The CDR3 DNA sequence: TGTGCCAGCAGTTACGGGGCGGGAGGGTCCTACAATGAGCAGTTCTTC.